This T cell receptor beta chain appears in the sequencing data of a study of blood T cell repertoires in COVID-19. Trimming took off 5 bases at V and 7 bases at J, with 12 bases between the two ends. The CDR3 contains 13 residues. Germline CDR1 and CDR2: SEHNR and FQNEAQ (reference sequence). In the authors' methods: Nucleated cell number was recorded as an estimate derived from reference gene primer amplification. Using immunoSEQ multiplex PCR, the repertoire was profiled, and TCRdb retains in-frame clones only, with some absent. From that table come the V and J calls and clone size; the DNA was used to work out D and trimming. The data contain approximately 210,000 clones, approximately 80% of them singletons.

This TCR came from a man aged 30-40 years with acute COVID-19. The V and J genes are TRBV7-9 and TRBJ1-5; D not resolved. Sequencing input: PBMCs or T cells enriched from blood (not recorded which). In DNA form, the CDR3 reads TGTGCCAGCAGCGCCTACGGGTCGCAGCCCCAGCATTTT. Its translation: CASSAYGSQPQHF.